The 12 T cell receptor beta chains listed next were all sequenced from one sample in a study of blood T cell repertoires in COVID-19. Profiling relied on immunoSEQ multiplex PCR, and the TCRdb table lists in-frame clones only, not all of them. The sample holds under 500,000 clones, around 87% seen once. The source material was PBMCs or T cells enriched from blood (not recorded which). The receptors derive from a man aged 25-45 years who had recovered from COVID-19.

J is TRBJ1-1 and V is TRBV7-6; 7 nucleotides line up with TRBD1. Germline trimming cut 4 bases from V and 0 bases from J; bases unmatched to any gene: 11. The V gene's germline CDR1 is SGHVS and CDR2 FNYEAQ. This CDR3 is 17 amino acids long. The CDR3 is CASSSHRDSPMNTEAFF. DNA for the CDR3: TGTGCCAGCAGCTCGCACCGGGACAGCCCCATGAACACTGAAGCTTTCTTT.

This clone was observed a few times. The sample contains more than one DNA sequence encoding this CDR3. This chain uses TRBV27 with TRBJ2-7; tentatively, D is TRBD2 (6 bases). The germline CDR1 and CDR2 sequences are MNHEY and SMNVEV (reference sequence). V gave up 8 bases and J gave up 1 base, with 9 bases separating them. The CDR3 is 12 residues long. As DNA, the CDR3 is TGTGCCAGCGGGAGGAGTTCCTACGAGCAGTACTTC. It yields the protein CASGRSSYEQYF.

This clone occurred a few times. Other nucleotide sequences in the sample specify the same CDR3. V and J are TRBV28 and TRBJ1-5; D gene unclear. The CDR3 has 12 amino acids. Germline assignment: CDR1 MDHEN and CDR2 SYDVKM. Trimming took 2 bases from V and 5 from J, leaving 4 bases between them. The CDR3 is CASSLRYQPQHF. The CDR3 DNA reads as TGTGCCAGCAGTTTACGGTATCAGCCCCAGCATTTT.

The gene calls are TRBV6-5 and TRBJ2-7; 10 nucleotides align to TRBD1. The CDR3 has 15 residues. V gave up 4 bases and J gave up 4 bases; unmatched junction bases: 7. CDR1 and CDR2 (germline): MNHEY, SVGAGI. The CDR3 protein is CASSSRTGGGYEQYF. CDR3 bases: TGTGCCAGCAGTTCCCGGACAGGGGGTGGATACGAGCAGTACTTC.

This clone has a handful of counts. The gene calls are TRBV28 and TRBJ2-7; D is possibly TRBD2 (6 bases). The germline gives CDR1 MDHEN, CDR2 SYDVKM. This CDR3 spans 15 amino acids. V was shortened by 6 bases and J by 7 bases, with 22 bases between the two germline ends. CDR3 amino acids: CASRPGVQPLREQYF. DNA of the CDR3: TGTGCCAGCAGACCGGGAGTACAACCTCTAAGGGAGCAGTACTTC.

This clone has only one observation. The CDR3 sequence is CASSLVWPDTQYF. The CDR3 DNA reads as TGCGCCAGCAGCTTGGTATGGCCAGATACGCAGTATTTT. The chain is built from TRBV5-1 and TRBJ2-3; no definite D call. Germline CDR1 is SGHRS and CDR2 is YFSETQ. V lost 0 bases, J lost 4 bases, and 6 bases lay in between. The CDR3 has 13 amino acids.

The chain recombines TRBV2 with TRBJ2-7, with a weak D call TRBD2 (6 bases). CDR3 length equals 12 residues. The ends were cut back, 8 bases at V and 3 bases at J, with 11 bases in the middle. Germline lookup yields CDR1 SNHLY and CDR2 FYNNEI. This CDR3 is CASGDWGYEQYF. The CDR3 DNA sequence: TGTGCCAGCGGGGACTGGGGCTACGAGCAGTACTTC. Drawing the rest from reference TRBV2 and TRBJ2-7, the complete variable domain is EPEVTQTPSHQVTQMGQEVILRCVPISNHLYFYWYRQILGQKVEFLVSFYNNEISEKSEIFDDQFSVERPDGSNFTLKIRSTKLEDSAMYFCASGDWGYEQYFGPGTRLTVT.

This chain joins TRBV5-1 and TRBJ1-4; no reliable D call. Germline CDR1 and CDR2: SGHRS and YFSETQ. The ends were cut back, 4 bases at V and 6 bases at J, with 22 bases in the middle. CDR3 length: 17 amino acids. CDR3 in DNA: TGCGCCAGCAGCCGTCAGATTGGAGGGCCGGAGGATGAAAAACTGTTTTTT. The encoded protein is CASSRQIGGPEDEKLFF.

J is TRBJ2-1 and V is TRBV24-1, with TRBD2 identical over 11 bases. The V gene's germline CDR1 is KGHDR and CDR2 SFDVKD. V gave up 3 bases and J gave up 4 bases; unmatched junction bases: 4. This CDR3 spans 16 amino acids. Written as DNA, the CDR3 is TGTGCCACCAGTGATCCCGGGACTAGCGGTTACAATGAGCAGTTCTTC. This codes for CATSDPGTSGYNEQFF.

The CDR3 is CASSQAGQPYEQYF. The CDR3 region has the DNA TGTGCCAGCAGCCAAGCGGGACAGCCCTACGAGCAGTACTTC. The chain couples TRBV14 to TRBJ2-7; TRBD1 agrees at 7 bases. There are 14 residues in the CDR3. V trimming: 1 base; J trimming: 2 bases; junction bases outside the gene matches: 2. Germline V gives CDR1 SGHDN, CDR2 FVKESK.

This rearrangement joins TRBV6-5 to TRBJ2-7; 9 bases are shared with TRBD1. This CDR3 is built from 13 residues. Germline CDR1 reads MNHEY; CDR2 reads SVGAGI. Trimming at V came to 7 bases and at J to 4 bases, leaving 5 bases not matched to a gene. The CDR3 here is CASNGQGRYEQYF. The CDR3 DNA follows: TGTGCCAGCAACGGACAGGGGCGGTACGAGCAGTACTTC.

The rearrangement uses TRBV6-5 and TRBJ2-7, with 7 bases identical to TRBD2. V trimming: 4 bases; J trimming: 8 bases; junction bases outside the gene matches: 5. The CDR3 is 12 residues long. Germline-derived CDR1 and CDR2 are MNHEY and SVGAGI. The CDR3 sequence: CASSSAGLKQYF. As DNA, the CDR3 is TGTGCCAGCAGTTCAGCGGGGCTTAAGCAGTACTTC.